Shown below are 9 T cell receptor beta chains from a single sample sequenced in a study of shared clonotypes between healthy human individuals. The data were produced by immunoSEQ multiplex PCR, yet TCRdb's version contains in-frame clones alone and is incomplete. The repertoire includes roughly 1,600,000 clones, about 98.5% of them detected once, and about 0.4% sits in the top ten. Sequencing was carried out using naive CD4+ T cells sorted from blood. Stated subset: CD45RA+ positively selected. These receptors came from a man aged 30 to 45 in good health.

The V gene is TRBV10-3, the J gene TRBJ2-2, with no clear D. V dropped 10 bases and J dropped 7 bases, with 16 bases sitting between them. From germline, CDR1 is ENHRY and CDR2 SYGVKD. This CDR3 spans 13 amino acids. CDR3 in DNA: TGTGCCAACCGTGGCGTAGGCGGCGGGGAGCTGTTTTTT. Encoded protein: CANRGVGGGELFF.

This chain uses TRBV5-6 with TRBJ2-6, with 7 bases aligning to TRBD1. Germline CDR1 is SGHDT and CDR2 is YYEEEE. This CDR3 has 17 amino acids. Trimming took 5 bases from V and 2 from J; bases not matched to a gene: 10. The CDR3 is CASRGRRQGTGANVLTF. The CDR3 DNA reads TGTGCCAGCAGGGGGAGAAGACAGGGTACTGGGGCCAACGTCCTGACTTTC.

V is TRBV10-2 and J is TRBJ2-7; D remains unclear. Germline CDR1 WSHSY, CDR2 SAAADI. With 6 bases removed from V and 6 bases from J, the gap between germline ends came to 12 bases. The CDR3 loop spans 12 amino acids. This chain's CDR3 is CASSHLRGEQYF. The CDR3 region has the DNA TGCGCCAGCAGCCATCTCCGAGGCGAGCAGTACTTC.

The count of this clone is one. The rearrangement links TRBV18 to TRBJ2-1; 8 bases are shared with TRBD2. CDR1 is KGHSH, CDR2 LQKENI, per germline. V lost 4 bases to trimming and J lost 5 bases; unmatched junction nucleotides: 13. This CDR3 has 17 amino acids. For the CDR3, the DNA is TGTGCCAGCTCACAAAACCGAGCGGGAGTGGGGGACAATGAGCAGTTCTTC. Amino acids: CASSQNRAGVGDNEQFF. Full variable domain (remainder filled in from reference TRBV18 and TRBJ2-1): NAGVMQNPRHLVRRRGQEARLRCSPMKGHSHVYWYRQLPEEGLKFMVYLQKENIIDESGMPKERFSAEFPKEGPSILRIQQVVRGDSAAYFCASSQNRAGVGDNEQFFGPGTRLTVL.

The CDR3 loop reads CAISEPQYGTGELFF. CDR3 coding DNA: TGTGCCATCAGTGAGCCACAGTACGGCACCGGGGAGCTGTTTTTT. The rearrangement links TRBV10-3 to TRBJ2-2, with D unclear. Looked up from germline, CDR1 is ENHRY and CDR2 is SYGVKD. Trimming shortened V by 2 bases and J by 4 bases, and 11 bases separated the two germline ends. This CDR3 has 15 amino acids.

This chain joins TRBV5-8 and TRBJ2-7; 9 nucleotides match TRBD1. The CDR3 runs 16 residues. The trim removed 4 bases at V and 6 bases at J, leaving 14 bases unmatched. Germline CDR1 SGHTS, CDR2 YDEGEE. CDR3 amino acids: CASSGGWTGVRGEQYF. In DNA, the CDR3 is TGTGCCAGCAGCGGCGGCTGGACAGGGGTTCGTGGCGAGCAGTACTTC.

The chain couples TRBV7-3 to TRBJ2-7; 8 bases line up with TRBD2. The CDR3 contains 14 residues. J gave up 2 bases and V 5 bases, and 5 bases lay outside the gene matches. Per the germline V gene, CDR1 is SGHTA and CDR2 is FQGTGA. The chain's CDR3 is CASSPSGLAYEQYF. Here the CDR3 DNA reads TGTGCCAGCAGCCCTTCGGGACTAGCCTACGAGCAGTACTTC.

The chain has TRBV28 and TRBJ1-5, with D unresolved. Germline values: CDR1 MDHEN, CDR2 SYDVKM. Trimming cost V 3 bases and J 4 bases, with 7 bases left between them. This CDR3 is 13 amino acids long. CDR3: CASSFRENQPQHF. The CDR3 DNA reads TGTGCCAGCAGTTTCCGGGAGAATCAGCCCCAGCATTTT.

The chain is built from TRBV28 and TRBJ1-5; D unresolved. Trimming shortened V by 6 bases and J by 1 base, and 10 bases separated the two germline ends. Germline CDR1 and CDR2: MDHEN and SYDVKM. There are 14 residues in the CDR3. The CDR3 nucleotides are TGTGCCAGCAGCCCCCCGCCGAGCAATCAGCCCCAGCATTTT. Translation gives CASSPPPSNQPQHF.